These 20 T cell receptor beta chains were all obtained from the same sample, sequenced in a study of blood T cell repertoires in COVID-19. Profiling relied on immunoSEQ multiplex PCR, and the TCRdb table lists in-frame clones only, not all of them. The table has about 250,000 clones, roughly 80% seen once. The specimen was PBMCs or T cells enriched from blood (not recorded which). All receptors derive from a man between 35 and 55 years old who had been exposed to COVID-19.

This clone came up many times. CDR3 sequence reads: CASSPGLAGGGLGTGELFF. The CDR3 DNA reads TGTGCCAGCAGCCCCGGACTAGCGGGAGGAGGTCTGGGGACCGGGGAGCTGTTTTTT. The chain uses TRBV7-8 and TRBJ2-2, with 14 positions matching TRBD2. The V and J ends lost 5 bases and 5 bases, in that order; junction bases with no gene match: 13. The CDR3 contains 19 residues. The V gene's germline CDR1 is SGHVS and CDR2 FQNEAQ.

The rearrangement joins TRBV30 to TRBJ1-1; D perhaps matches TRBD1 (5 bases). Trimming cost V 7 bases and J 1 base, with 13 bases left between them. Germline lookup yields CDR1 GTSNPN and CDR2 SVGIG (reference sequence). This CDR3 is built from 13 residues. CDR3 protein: CASSQGPNTEAFF. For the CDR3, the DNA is TGTGCCTCCTCTCAGGGCCCGAACACTGAAGCTTTCTTT.

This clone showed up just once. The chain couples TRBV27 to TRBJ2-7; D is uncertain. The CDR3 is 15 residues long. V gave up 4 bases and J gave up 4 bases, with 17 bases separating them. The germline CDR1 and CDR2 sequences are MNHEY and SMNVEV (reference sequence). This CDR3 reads CASSSYWSPGYEQYF. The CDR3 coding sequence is TGTGCCAGCAGTTCCTATTGGAGTCCCGGATACGAGCAGTACTTC.

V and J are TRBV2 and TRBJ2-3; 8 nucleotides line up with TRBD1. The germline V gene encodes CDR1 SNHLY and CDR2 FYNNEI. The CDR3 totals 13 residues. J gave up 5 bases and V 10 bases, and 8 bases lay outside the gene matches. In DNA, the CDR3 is TGTGCCATACCGGGACAGGAGGGAGATACGCAGTATTTT. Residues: CAIPGQEGDTQYF.

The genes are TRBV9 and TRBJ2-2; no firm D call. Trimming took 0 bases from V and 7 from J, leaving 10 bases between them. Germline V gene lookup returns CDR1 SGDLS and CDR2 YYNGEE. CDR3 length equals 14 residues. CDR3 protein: CASSVAPGDGELFF. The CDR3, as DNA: TGTGCCAGCAGCGTAGCCCCAGGCGACGGGGAGCTGTTTTTT. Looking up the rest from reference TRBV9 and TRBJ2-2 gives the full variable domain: DSGVTQTPKHLITATGQRVTLRCSPRSGDLSVYWYQQSLDQGLQFLIQYYNGEERAKGNILERFSAQQFPDLHSELNLSSLELGDSALYFCASSVAPGDGELFFGEGSRLTVL.

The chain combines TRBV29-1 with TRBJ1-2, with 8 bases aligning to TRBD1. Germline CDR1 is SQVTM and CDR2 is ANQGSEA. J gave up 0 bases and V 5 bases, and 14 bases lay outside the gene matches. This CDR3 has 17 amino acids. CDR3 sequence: CSVPRSGTGLANYGYTF. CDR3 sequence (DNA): TGCAGCGTTCCCCGCTCCGGGACAGGATTGGCTAACTATGGCTACACCTTC.

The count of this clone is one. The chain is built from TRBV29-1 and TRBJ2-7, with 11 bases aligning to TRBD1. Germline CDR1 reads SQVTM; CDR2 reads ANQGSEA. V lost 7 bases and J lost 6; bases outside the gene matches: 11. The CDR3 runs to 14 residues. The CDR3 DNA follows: TGCAGCGGTAAGATACCGGGACAGGGGGTCGAGCAGTACTTC. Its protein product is CSGKIPGQGVEQYF.

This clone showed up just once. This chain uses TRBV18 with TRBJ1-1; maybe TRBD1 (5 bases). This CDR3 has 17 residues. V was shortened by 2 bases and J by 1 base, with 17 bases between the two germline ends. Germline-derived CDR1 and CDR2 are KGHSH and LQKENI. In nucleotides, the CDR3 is TGTGCCAGCTCACCAAGTTTTACGCAGGGCCCGAACACTGAAGCTTTCTTT. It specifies CASSPSFTQGPNTEAFF.

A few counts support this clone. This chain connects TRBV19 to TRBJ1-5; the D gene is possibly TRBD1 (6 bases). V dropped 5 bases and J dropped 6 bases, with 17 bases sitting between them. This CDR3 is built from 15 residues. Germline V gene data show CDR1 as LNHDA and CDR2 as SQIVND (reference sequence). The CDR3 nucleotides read TGTGCCAGTAGTGCAACATCAAGGGGGGGTCAGCCCCAGCATTTT. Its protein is CASSATSRGGQPQHF.

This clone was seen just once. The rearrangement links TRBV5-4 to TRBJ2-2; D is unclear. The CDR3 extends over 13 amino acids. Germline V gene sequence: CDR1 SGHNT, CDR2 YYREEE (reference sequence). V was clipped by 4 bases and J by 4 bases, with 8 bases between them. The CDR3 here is CASSPGSTGELFF. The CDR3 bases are TGTGCCAGCAGCCCCGGTTCCACCGGGGAGCTGTTTTTT.

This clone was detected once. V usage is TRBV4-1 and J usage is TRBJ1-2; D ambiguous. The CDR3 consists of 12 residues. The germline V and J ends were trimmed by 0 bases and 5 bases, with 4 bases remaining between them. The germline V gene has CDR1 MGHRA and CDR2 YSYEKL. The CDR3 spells CASSQDTYGYTF. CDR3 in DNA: TGCGCCAGCAGCCAAGATACTTATGGCTACACCTTC.

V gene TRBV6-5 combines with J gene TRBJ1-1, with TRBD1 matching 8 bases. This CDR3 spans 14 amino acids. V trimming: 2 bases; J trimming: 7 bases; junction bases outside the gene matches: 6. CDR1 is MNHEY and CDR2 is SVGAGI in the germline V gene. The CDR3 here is CASSYGRGLSEAFF. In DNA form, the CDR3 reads TGTGCCAGCAGTTACGGCAGGGGGCTTAGTGAAGCTTTCTTT.

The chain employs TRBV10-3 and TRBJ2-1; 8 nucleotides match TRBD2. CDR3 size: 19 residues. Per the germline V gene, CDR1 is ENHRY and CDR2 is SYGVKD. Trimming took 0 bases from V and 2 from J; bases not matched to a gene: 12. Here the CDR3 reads CAISESPTGLAKAYNEQFF. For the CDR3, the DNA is TGTGCCATCAGTGAGTCCCCGACCGGACTAGCTAAAGCCTACAATGAGCAGTTCTTC.

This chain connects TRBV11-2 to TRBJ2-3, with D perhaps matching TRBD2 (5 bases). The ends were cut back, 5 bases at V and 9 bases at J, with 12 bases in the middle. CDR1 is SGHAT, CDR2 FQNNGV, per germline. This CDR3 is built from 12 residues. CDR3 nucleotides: TGTGCCAGCAGCGGTAGCGAGGAAACGCAGTATTTT. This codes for CASSGSEETQYF.

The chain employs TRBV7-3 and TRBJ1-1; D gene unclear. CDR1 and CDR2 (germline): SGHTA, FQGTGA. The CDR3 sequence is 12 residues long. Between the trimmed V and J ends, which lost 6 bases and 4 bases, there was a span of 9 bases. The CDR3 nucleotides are TGTGCCAGCAGTTCTCCCGGCACTGAAGCTTTCTTT. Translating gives CASSSPGTEAFF.

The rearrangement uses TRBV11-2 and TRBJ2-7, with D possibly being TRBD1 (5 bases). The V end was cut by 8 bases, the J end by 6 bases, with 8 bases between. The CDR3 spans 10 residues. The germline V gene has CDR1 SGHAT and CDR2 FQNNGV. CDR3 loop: CASGAREQYF. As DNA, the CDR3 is TGTGCCAGCGGGGCGCGCGAGCAGTACTTC. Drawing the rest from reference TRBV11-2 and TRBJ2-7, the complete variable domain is EAGVAQSPRYKIIEKRQSVAFWCNPISGHATLYWYQQILGQGPKLLIQFQNNGVVDDSQLPKDRFSAERLKGVDSTLKIQPAKLEDSAVYLCASGAREQYFGPGTRLTVT.

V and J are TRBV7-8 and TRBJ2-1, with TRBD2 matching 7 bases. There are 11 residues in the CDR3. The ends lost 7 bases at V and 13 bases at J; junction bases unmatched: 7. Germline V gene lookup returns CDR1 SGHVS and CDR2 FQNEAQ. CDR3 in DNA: TGTGCCAGCATTCGGGGGGAGGTTCAGTTCTTC. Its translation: CASIRGEVQFF.

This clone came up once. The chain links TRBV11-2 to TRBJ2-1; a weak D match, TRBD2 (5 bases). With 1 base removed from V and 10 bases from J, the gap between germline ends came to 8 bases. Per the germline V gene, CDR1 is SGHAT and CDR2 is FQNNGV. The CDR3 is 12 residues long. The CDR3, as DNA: TGTGCCAGCAGCTTAGTTAGCGAGGAGCAGTTCTTC. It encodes CASSLVSEEQFF.

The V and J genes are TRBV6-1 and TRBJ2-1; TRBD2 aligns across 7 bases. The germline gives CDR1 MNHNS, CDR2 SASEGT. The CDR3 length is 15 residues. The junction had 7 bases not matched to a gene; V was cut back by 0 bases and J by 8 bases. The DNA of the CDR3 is TGTGCCAGCAGTGAAGCAGGGCGGGAGTTTGATGAGCAGTTCTTC. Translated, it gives CASSEAGREFDEQFF.

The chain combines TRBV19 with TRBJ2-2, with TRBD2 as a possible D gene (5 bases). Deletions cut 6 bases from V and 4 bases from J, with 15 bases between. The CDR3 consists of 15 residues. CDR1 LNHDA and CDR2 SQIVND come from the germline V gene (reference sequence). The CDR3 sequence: CASRSEEFVTGELFF. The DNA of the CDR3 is TGTGCCAGTAGATCGGAGGAGTTCGTCACCGGGGAGCTGTTTTTT.